This TCR beta chain was obtained from a study of cytomegalovirus exposure and HLA in healthy donors. Study-level background: Early on, a data release was issued that held some 85 million unique TCRs from HLA-typed donors.

Primers for the PCR totalled 60 Vbeta and 13 Jbeta. The data were produced by immunoSEQ multiplex PCR, yet TCRdb's version contains in-frame clones alone and is incomplete. The table includes some 130,000 clones, just over 75% detected once. Germline V gene lookup returns CDR1 SGHRS and CDR2 YFSETQ. The V gene end was trimmed by 0 bases and the J gene end by 3 bases; junction bases not matched to a gene: 5. The CDR3 is 15 amino acids. This chain connects TRBV5-1 to TRBJ2-7; 8 bases fit TRBD1. The receptor comes from a woman between 45 and 65 years old in good health and CMV-seronegative. Sequences were obtained from PBMCs. This CDR3 is CASSLAHRGYYEQYF. CDR3 sequence (DNA): TGCGCCAGCAGCTTGGCCCACAGGGGGTACTACGAGCAGTACTTC. The full variable domain, rest sourced from reference TRBV5-1 and TRBJ2-7, is KAGVTQTPRYLIKTRGQQVTLSCSPISGHRSVSWYQQTPGQGLQFLFEYFSETQRNKGNFPGRFSGRQFSNSRSEMNVSTLELGDSALYLCASSLAHRGYYEQYFGPGTRLTVT.